What follows describes a single TCR beta chain. The antigen remains unidentified. Clones were read by immunoSEQ multiplex PCR, and TCRdb kept only the in-frame ones, dropping some. The sample lists 150,000 or so clones, approximately 87% occurring once. The entry originates in a study of T cell responses to AZD1222 COVID-19 vaccine. Study-level points and caveats: Increased Spike-specific TCR breadth and depth were observed after two AZD1222 doses. Reports indicate that nearly half of spike-specific TCRs are directed at unmutated variant regions. CD4 TCRs covered the whole spike, strongest at regions 160-218 and 743-854. AZD1222 recipients seropositive at baseline numbered only five or six.

Per germline, CDR1 MNHEY and CDR2 SVGAGI. The CDR3 loop spans 13 amino acids. V lost 8 bases and J lost 7; bases outside the gene matches: 9. The starting material was peripheral blood, obtained on day 0 of MenACWY control vaccination. The V call is TRBV6-5, the J call TRBJ1-2, with 8 bases matching TRBD1. The clonotype was recovered from an adult in good health. The CDR3 DNA follows: TGTGCCAGCTCTAGGACAGGGCTCCTTGGCTACACCTTC. Residues: CASSRTGLLGYTF.